Shown below are 20 T cell receptor beta chains from a single sample sequenced in a study of cytomegalovirus exposure and HLA in healthy donors. Sequenced by immunoSEQ multiplex PCR; TCRdb stores in-frame clones only, minus some. The profile shows about 110,000 clones, 90% to 97% of them singletons. The sequenced material came from PBMCs. The receptors stem from a woman between 18 and 29 years old in good health and CMV-seronegative.

This clone showed up just once. The chain uses TRBV15 and TRBJ2-7, with 8 bases matching TRBD1. The CDR3 is 17 amino acids. V lost 4 bases to trimming and J lost 0 bases; unmatched junction nucleotides: 11. Looked up from germline, CDR1 is LNHNV and CDR2 is YYDKDF (reference sequence). The CDR3, as DNA: TGTGCCACCAGCACGGAGGACAGGGAGGCCCACTCCTACGAGCAGTACTTC. It is translated as CATSTEDREAHSYEQYF.

The chain couples TRBV5-6 to TRBJ2-4, with 7 bases that match TRBD2. This CDR3 is 14 amino acids long. Trimming removed 2 bases from V and 9 bases from J; junction bases left unmatched: 8. The germline V gene encodes CDR1 SGHDT and CDR2 YYEEEE. The CDR3 coding sequence is TGTGCCAGCAGCTTTGCGGGGGAGGGTAGCATTCAGTACTTC. Its translation: CASSFAGEGSIQYF. Looking up the rest from reference TRBV5-6 and TRBJ2-4 gives the full variable domain: DAGVTQSPTHLIKTRGQQVTLRCSPKSGHDTVSWYQQALGQGPQFIFQYYEEEERQRGNFPDRFSGHQFPNYSSELNVNALLLGDSALYLCASSFAGEGSIQYFGAGTRLSVL.

The chain recombines TRBV14 with TRBJ2-7; 7 positions match TRBD2. From germline, CDR1 is SGHDN and CDR2 FVKESK. The length of the CDR3 is 14 residues. Trimming removed 6 bases from V and 2 bases from J; junction bases left unmatched: 7. CDR3 in DNA: TGTGCCAGCAGACGGGGGGACTTCGCCTACGAGCAGTACTTC. The encoded protein is CASRRGDFAYEQYF.

The chain links TRBV7-2 to TRBJ1-2; D perhaps matches TRBD1 (6 bases). V lost 5 bases to trimming and J lost 0 bases, with 13 bases between them. The CDR3 is made up of 15 amino acids. The germline gives CDR1 SGHTA, CDR2 FQGNSA. The CDR3: CASSIGQMTNYGYTF. As DNA, the CDR3 is TGTGCCAGCAGCATTGGACAGATGACTAACTATGGCTACACCTTC. The variable domain in full, completed from reference TRBV7-2 and TRBJ1-2, reads GAGVSQSPSNKVTEKGKDVELRCDPISGHTALYWYRQSLGQGLEFLIYFQGNSAPDKSGLPSDRFSAERTGGSVSTLTIQRTQQEDSAVYLCASSIGQMTNYGYTFGSGTRLTVV.

This clone was seen just once. The rearrangement uses TRBV4-2 and TRBJ2-3; 10 bases are a match to TRBD1. CDR1 is LGHNA and CDR2 is YNFKEQ in the germline V gene. The V segment lost 4 bases and the J segment 3 bases; nucleotides outside the gene matches: 1. The CDR3 totals 14 residues. CDR3 region: CASSPGQGTDTQYF. Here the CDR3 DNA reads TGTGCCAGCAGCCCGGGACAGGGGACAGATACGCAGTATTTT.

DNA of the CDR3: TGTGCCAGTAGTATACAGGGGGGACCCCGCGGGCCCCAGCATTTT. This translates into CASSIQGGPRGPQHF. The chain couples TRBV19 to TRBJ1-5; 7 bases agree with TRBD1. In germline, CDR1 is LNHDA, CDR2 SQIVND (reference sequence). With 2 bases clipped from V and 9 bases from J, the junction kept 10 bases outside the gene matches. CDR3 length: 15 amino acids.

The chain joins TRBV9 to TRBJ1-1, with D possibly TRBD1 on 5 matching bases. The CDR3 is 12 amino acids. CDR1 SGDLS and CDR2 YYNGEE come from the germline V gene. V gave up 6 bases and J gave up 0 bases, with 6 bases separating them. CDR3 coding DNA: TGTGCCAGCACAGGGCTGAACACTGAAGCTTTCTTT. Residues: CASTGLNTEAFF.

The chain carries TRBV25-1 and TRBJ1-1; 7 bases are shared with TRBD1. The CDR3 is 15 amino acids. Germline V CDR1 and CDR2: MGHDK, SYGVNS. V trimming: 5 bases; J trimming: 0 bases; junction bases outside the gene matches: 6. The CDR3 DNA is TGTGCCAGCAGTAGGGGGCGGGGCATGAACACTGAAGCTTTCTTT. This sequence encodes CASSRGRGMNTEAFF.

The chain couples TRBV15 to TRBJ2-7, with D maybe TRBD2 (6 bases). CDR1 LNHNV and CDR2 YYDKDF come from the germline V gene (reference sequence). This CDR3 spans 13 amino acids. V was cut by 5 bases and J by 4 bases, with 12 bases left in between. For the CDR3, the DNA is TGTGCCACCAGCCCCGACAGCGGGTACGAGCAGTACTTC. It codes for CATSPDSGYEQYF.

The genes are TRBV28 and TRBJ1-2, with a weak D call TRBD1 (6 bases). There are 13 residues in the CDR3. The germline V and J ends were trimmed by 6 bases and 6 bases, with 14 bases remaining between them. Germline V gene lookup returns CDR1 MDHEN and CDR2 SYDVKM. The CDR3 region has the DNA TGTGCCAGCAGCGACATACAGGGCCATGGCTACACCTTC. Its protein is CASSDIQGHGYTF.

This rearrangement joins TRBV5-1 to TRBJ2-7, with TRBD2 matching over 7 bases. The CDR3 totals 17 residues. V gave up 0 bases and J gave up 4 bases; unmatched junction bases: 13. Germline assignment: CDR1 SGHRS and CDR2 YFSETQ. The CDR3 DNA reads as TGCGCCAGCAGCTTGGTGAGGAGCGGGGAGATAGTTTACGAGCAGTACTTC. It is translated as CASSLVRSGEIVYEQYF.

The CDR3: CASSRTGLYEAFF. The CDR3 DNA is TGTGCCAGCAGTAGGACAGGCCTCTATGAAGCTTTCTTT. The chain uses TRBV2 and TRBJ1-1; the match to TRBD1 covers 7 bases. The CDR3 totals 13 residues. The ends lost 5 bases at V and 7 bases at J; junction bases unmatched: 7. CDR1 SNHLY and CDR2 FYNNEI come from the germline V gene. The full variable domain, in which reference TRBV2 and TRBJ1-1 provide the parts outside the CDR3, is EPEVTQTPSHQVTQMGQEVILRCVPISNHLYFYWYRQILGQKVEFLVSFYNNEISEKSEIFDDQFSVERPDGSNFTLKIRSTKLEDSAMYFCASSRTGLYEAFFGQGTRLTVV.

V usage is TRBV27 and J usage is TRBJ1-5, with TRBD1 matching 9 bases. Germline V gene sequence: CDR1 MNHEY, CDR2 SMNVEV (reference sequence). The length of the CDR3 is 15 residues. V was pared by 5 bases and J by 3 bases, with 5 bases of the junction left unmatched. DNA of the CDR3: TGTGCCAGCAGTAAGGGACAGGGAGCCAATCAGCCCCAGCATTTT. Its translation is CASSKGQGANQPQHF.

The chain couples TRBV4-1 to TRBJ2-7; tentative D call: TRBD1 (6 bases). CDR1 MGHRA and CDR2 YSYEKL come from the germline V gene. V lost 0 bases to trimming and J lost 9 bases, with 15 bases between them. The CDR3 runs 14 residues. CDR3 region: CASSQEPARGGQYF. CDR3 nucleotides: TGCGCCAGCAGCCAAGAACCAGCCAGGGGCGGGCAGTACTTC.

V usage is TRBV7-2 and J usage is TRBJ1-2; perhaps TRBD1 as D (5 bases). The CDR3 consists of 15 residues. Trimming shortened V by 1 base and J by 7 bases, and 16 bases separated the two germline ends. Germline CDR1 is SGHTA and CDR2 is FQGNSA. DNA of the CDR3: TGTGCCAGCAGCTTAGAAGGGACTTTAACCTCTGGCTACACCTTC. This sequence encodes CASSLEGTLTSGYTF.

The chain has TRBV19 and TRBJ2-3, with D possibly matching TRBD2 (6 bases). The CDR3 has 14 amino acids. The V and J ends lost 7 bases and 3 bases respectively, with 14 bases between them. Germline values: CDR1 LNHDA, CDR2 SQIVND (reference sequence). CDR3 loop: CASNRPGATDTQYF. In DNA, the CDR3 is TGTGCCAGTAATAGGCCGGGAGCTACAGATACGCAGTATTTT.

This sequence joins TRBV7-3 and TRBJ1-1; 9 bases agree with TRBD1. The trim removed 5 bases at V and 3 bases at J, leaving 7 bases unmatched. In germline, CDR1 is SGHTA, CDR2 FQGTGA. The CDR3 extends over 15 amino acids. CDR3 in DNA: TGTGCCAGCAGCCCCAGGACAGGGGTAGACACTGAAGCTTTCTTT. Amino acids: CASSPRTGVDTEAFF.

The chain recombines TRBV28 with TRBJ1-4; TRBD1 agrees at 8 bases. The CDR3 sequence is 16 residues long. The germline V gene encodes CDR1 MDHEN and CDR2 SYDVKM. V lost 5 bases, J lost 5 bases, and 10 bases stayed unmatched. The CDR3 DNA reads as TGTGCCAGCAGTACAATCCGGGACAGGAAGAATGAAAAACTGTTTTTT. Translating gives CASSTIRDRKNEKLFF.

The rearrangement uses TRBV6-5 and TRBJ1-5; D gene uncertain. CDR1 is MNHEY, CDR2 SVGAGI, per germline. CDR3 length: 14 residues. V was trimmed by 6 bases and J by 6 bases, leaving 15 bases between them. This CDR3 is CASRSGYMGQPQHF. CDR3 nucleotide sequence: TGTGCCAGCAGGTCCGGGTATATGGGTCAGCCCCAGCATTTT.

This chain joins TRBV15 and TRBJ1-2; possible D gene TRBD1, 5 bases. Germline loops: CDR1 LNHNV, CDR2 YYDKDF (reference sequence). The V and J ends lost 0 bases and 6 bases respectively, with 11 bases between them. The CDR3 is 14 amino acids. For the CDR3, the DNA is TGTGCCACCAGCAGAGATCGTGGGGGGGATGGCTACACCTTC. It is translated as CATSRDRGGDGYTF.